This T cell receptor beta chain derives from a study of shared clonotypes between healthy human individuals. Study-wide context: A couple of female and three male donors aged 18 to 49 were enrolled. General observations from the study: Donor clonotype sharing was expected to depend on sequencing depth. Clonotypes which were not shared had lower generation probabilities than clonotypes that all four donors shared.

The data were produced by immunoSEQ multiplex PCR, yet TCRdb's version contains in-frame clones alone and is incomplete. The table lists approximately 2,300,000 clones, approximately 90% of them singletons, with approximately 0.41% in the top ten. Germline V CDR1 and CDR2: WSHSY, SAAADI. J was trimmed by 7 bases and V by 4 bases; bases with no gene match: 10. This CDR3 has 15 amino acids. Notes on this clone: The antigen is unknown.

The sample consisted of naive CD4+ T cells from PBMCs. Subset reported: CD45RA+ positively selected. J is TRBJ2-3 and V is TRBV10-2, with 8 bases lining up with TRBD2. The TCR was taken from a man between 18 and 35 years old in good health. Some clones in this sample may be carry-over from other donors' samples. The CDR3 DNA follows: TGCGCCAGCAGTGTGGGTCTAGCGGGTCTTAATACGCAGTATTTT. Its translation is CASSVGLAGLNTQYF.